Listed below are T cell receptor beta chains from one sample, sequenced in a study of shared T cell receptors in the human thymus. Measured with immunoSEQ multiplex PCR; TCRdb has only the in-frame clones, and not every one. The data contain about 380,000 clones, approximately 95% of them singletons. The sequenced material came from thymocytes. Receptor source: a human donor. Both conserved end residues are part of each CDR3. A D gene is named only where the DNA matches it firmly. Clone size appears in some rows only: once, few, many, or a class for an expanded clone.

.	TRBV10-3	TRBJ2-2	TRBD2	CAIREAGELFF	TGTGCCATCCGGGAGGCCGGGGAGCTGTTTTTT
.	TRBV25-1	TRBJ2-3	.	CASSEFRTGSTDTQYF	TGTGCCAGCAGTGAATTTAGAACGGGTAGCACAGATACGCAGTATTTT
.	TRBV11-2	TRBJ2-3	TRBD2	CASSLGGLAGVGTDTQYF	TGTGCCAGCAGCTTAGGAGGGCTAGCGGGAGTTGGCACAGATACGCAGTATTTT
once	TRBV25-1	TRBJ1-1	.	CASSEESDDHTEAFF	TGTGCCAGCAGTGAGGAGTCGGACGATCACACTGAAGCTTTCTTT
once	TRBV2	TRBJ2-1	TRBD2	CASGGSGGLYNEQFF	TGTGCCAGCGGGGGAAGCGGGGGCCTATACAATGAGCAGTTCTTC
.	TRBV29-1	TRBJ2-3	.	CSADRTDTQYF	TGCAGCGCCGACAGAACAGATACGCAGTATTTT
.	TRBV19	TRBJ1-1	TRBD1	CASSQGQGMNTEAFF	TGTGCCAGTAGTCAAGGACAGGGGATGAACACTGAAGCTTTCTTT
once	TRBV6-5	TRBJ2-7	.	CASKQWGSSYEQYF	TGTGCCAGCAAGCAATGGGGGTCGTCCTACGAGCAGTACTTC
.	TRBV6-6	TRBJ1-1	.	CASSYSGLLNTEAFF	TGTGCCAGCAGTTACTCAGGGCTGCTGAACACTGAAGCTTTCTTT
.	TRBV14	TRBJ1-2	.	CASSPRRVYYGYTF	TGTGCCAGCAGCCCCCGCAGGGTGTACTATGGCTACACCTTC
.	TRBV11-2	TRBJ2-3	TRBD2	CASSSSRLAGVTDTQYF	TGTGCCAGCAGCTCATCTCGACTAGCGGGAGTGACAGATACGCAGTATTTT
once	TRBV4-3	TRBJ2-5	TRBD2	CASSRREGTSGATQETQYF	TGCGCCAGCAGCCGAAGGGAGGGGACTAGCGGGGCGACCCAAGAGACCCAGTACTTC
.	TRBV6-4	TRBJ2-3	TRBD2	CASSDGTSGMSTDTQYF	TGTGCCAGCAGTGACGGGACTAGCGGGATGAGCACAGATACGCAGTATTTT
.	TRBV11-1	TRBJ1-2	.	CASSLALDRGKANYGYTF	TGTGCCAGCAGCTTAGCGTTGGACAGAGGGAAGGCTAACTATGGCTACACCTTC
.	TRBV10-2	TRBJ2-1	TRBD2	CASTPGTTFDEQFF	TGCGCCAGCACCCCCGGGACTACGTTTGATGAGCAGTTCTTC
.	TRBV25-1	TRBJ2-3	TRBD2	CASSGRLAAQYF	TGTGCCAGCAGTGGTCGACTAGCGGCGCAGTATTTT
.	TRBV7-2	TRBJ2-1	.	CASSLVETPYNEQFF	TGTGCCAGCAGCTTAGTGGAGACCCCCTACAATGAGCAGTTCTTC
.	TRBV15	TRBJ2-7	.	CATSTRLPRSYEQYF	TGTGCCACCAGCACCCGCCTCCCTAGGAGCTACGAGCAGTACTTC
.	TRBV29-1	TRBJ1-1	TRBD1	CSVESRGRGLDTEAFF	TGCAGCGTTGAATCCAGGGGGCGGGGGTTGGACACTGAAGCTTTCTTT
.	TRBV29-1	TRBJ1-2	TRBD1	CSASVSAGGEEGPIYGYTF	TGCAGCGCCTCGGTGAGCGCAGGGGGCGAAGAAGGGCCTATCTATGGCTACACCTTC
.	TRBV12-5	TRBJ1-2	TRBD1	CASGLAHQGDGYTF	TGTGCTAGTGGTTTAGCCCACCAGGGGGATGGCTACACCTTC
.	TRBV11-2	TRBJ2-7	TRBD2	CASSLESLRGGGRVAYEQYF	TGTGCCAGCAGCTTAGAGAGTCTGAGAGGGGGCGGGAGGGTTGCCTACGAGCAGTACTTC
.	TRBV7-3	TRBJ1-2	.	CASSSQTLSLYGYTF	TGTGCCAGCAGCTCCCAGACACTCTCCCTCTATGGCTACACCTTC
.	TRBV10-3	TRBJ2-1	.	CAISGLYEQFF	TGTGCCATCAGCGGACTCTATGAGCAGTTCTTC
.	TRBV19	TRBJ1-2	.	CASSKPQGGSGYTF	TGTGCCAGTAGTAAGCCCCAGGGCGGTTCTGGCTACACCTTC
.	TRBV19	TRBJ2-3	.	CASSISGRTDTQYF	TGTGCCAGTAGTATATCTGGCCGCACAGATACGCAGTATTTT
.	TRBV27	TRBJ2-7	TRBD2	CASSLSSGETYEQYF	TGTGCCAGCAGTTTATCTAGCGGGGAAACCTACGAGCAGTACTTC
.	TRBV5-4	TRBJ2-3	.	CASSQTDTQYF	TGTGCCAGCAGCCAGACAGATACGCAGTATTTT